The entry below describes one TCR beta chain. The CDR3 consists of 16 residues. CDR1 and CDR2 from the germline V gene are LNHDA and SQIVND (reference sequence). V shed 1 base and J shed 0 bases, with 9 bases lying between them. This sample stems from a study of cytomegalovirus exposure and HLA in healthy donors. As for the study in general: An analysis done earlier identified roughly 120 million unique TCR beta sequences from about 179 million T cells.

60 Vbeta and 13 Jbeta primers were used in PCR. Only in-frame clones appear in the TCRdb table, and some are missing; sequencing was by immunoSEQ multiplex PCR. The table lists some 120,000 clones, roughly 80% of them singletons. Sequencing was done on a sample of PBMCs. This rearrangement joins TRBV19 to TRBJ1-4; D is ambiguous. This TCR was recovered from a woman aged 40-49 years in good health and CMV-seropositive. CDR3 protein: CASSIGAGTTNEKLFF. The DNA of the CDR3 is TGTGCCAGTAGTATAGGTGCAGGAACAACTAATGAAAAACTGTTTTTT.